These 25 T cell receptor beta chains were all obtained from the same sample, sequenced in a study of blood T cells in healthy people across ages. Through a sample-barcoded 5' primer and a J-beta primer mix, a second PCR was run for roughly 7 to 12 cycles. One entry per CDR3 protein, called by TCRdb with MiXCR from the 5' RACE reads. The table includes 920,000 or so distinct CDR3 sequences, around 43% detected once. Input material: blood. These receptors were taken from a woman aged 55 to 70 in good health.

Turning to this clonotype: This may stem from a read error, because a much larger clone lies one nucleotide away. The gene calls are TRBV7-8 and TRBJ1-2, with D hard to call. The CDR3 consists of 13 residues. Germline V CDR1 and CDR2: SGHVS, FQNEAQ. V was shortened by 5 bases and J by 8 bases, with 15 bases between the two germline ends. For the CDR3, the DNA is TGTGCCAGCAGCGTAGGAGGGAAAGGGGGCTACACCTTC. Its translation: CASSVGGKGGYTF.

The CDR3 DNA reads TGTGCCAGCAGTGTCAGGACTAGCGGGAGGGGGAGCGAGCAGTACTTC. It is translated as CASSVRTSGRGSEQYF. V gene TRBV2 combines with J gene TRBJ2-7; 15 bases agree with TRBD2. This CDR3 is 16 amino acids long. The germline gives CDR1 SNHLY, CDR2 FYNNEI. V trimming: 4 bases; J trimming: 6 bases; junction bases outside the gene matches: 7.

A few counts support this clonotype. The rearrangement links TRBV20-1 to TRBJ2-7; 8 positions agree with TRBD2. The germline V gene encodes CDR1 DFQATT and CDR2 SNEGSKA (reference sequence). V dropped 5 bases and J dropped 0; count of bases not matched to a gene: 6. The CDR3 is 14 amino acids. The CDR3 region is CSALIAGTSYEQYF. In DNA form, the CDR3 reads TGCAGTGCTCTAATAGCGGGAACCTCCTACGAGCAGTACTTC.

The chain employs TRBV4-1 and TRBJ2-2; TRBD2 is a possible D gene (6 bases). This CDR3 is built from 17 residues. CDR1 MGHRA and CDR2 YSYEKL come from the germline V gene. The V and J ends lost 0 bases and 0 bases respectively, with 11 bases between them. The CDR3 nucleotides read TGCGCCAGCAGCCAAGAATGGAGGGCCGCGAACACCGGGGAGCTGTTTTTT. Amino acid sequence: CASSQEWRAANTGELFF.

This rearrangement joins TRBV4-1 to TRBJ2-7, with 8 bases lining up with TRBD2. The CDR3 sequence is 16 residues long. Trimming took 4 bases from V and 4 from J; bases not matched to a gene: 12. Per germline, CDR1 MGHRA and CDR2 YSYEKL. The CDR3 DNA sequence: TGCGCCAGCAGCCCGTGGGGCCTAGCGGGTAAATACGAGCAGTACTTC. Amino acids: CASSPWGLAGKYEQYF.

V is TRBV7-6 and J is TRBJ2-7; the D call may be TRBD1 or TRBD2 (5 bases each). The CDR3 has 16 residues. Germline CDR1 SGHVS, CDR2 FNYEAQ. The ends were cut back, 7 bases at V and 0 bases at J, with 19 bases in the middle. CDR3 bases: TGTGCCAGCACTAAAAGAGTGGGGACGAGCTCCTACGAGCAGTACTTC. Encoded protein: CASTKRVGTSSYEQYF. Filled out from reference TRBV7-6 and TRBJ2-7, the complete variable domain reads GAGVSQSPRYKVTKRGQDVALRCDPISGHVSLYWYRQALGQGPEFLTYFNYEAQQDKSGLPNDRFSAERPEGSISTLTIQRTEQRDSAMYRCASTKRVGTSSYEQYFGPGTRLTVT.

V is TRBV4-1 and J is TRBJ2-3; D call uncertain. Germline V gives CDR1 MGHRA, CDR2 YSYEKL. CDR3 length: 14 amino acids. V was trimmed by 0 bases and J by 10 bases, leaving 14 bases between them. The CDR3 DNA follows: TGCGCCAGCAGCCAAGAGGGCCAAAATTATGCGCAGTATTTT. This codes for CASSQEGQNYAQYF.

This clonotype was seen just once. This rearrangement joins TRBV4-1 to TRBJ2-5; 7 bases are a match to TRBD1. Germline V gene sequence: CDR1 MGHRA, CDR2 YSYEKL. With 1 base clipped from V and 1 base from J, the junction kept 15 bases outside the gene matches. The CDR3 consists of 19 residues. The CDR3 loop is CASSQVAKDRFLFQETQYF. The CDR3 DNA reads as TGCGCCAGCAGCCAAGTAGCTAAGGACAGGTTTTTGTTCCAAGAGACCCAGTACTTC.

This clonotype was seen only a few times. The rearrangement uses TRBV20-1 and TRBJ2-5; D call uncertain. Trimming cost V 2 bases and J 9 bases, with 10 bases left between them. In germline, CDR1 is DFQATT, CDR2 SNEGSKA (reference sequence). The CDR3 has 11 residues. The CDR3 region is CSARRSEAQYF. The CDR3 DNA reads as TGCAGTGCTAGAAGGAGCGAAGCCCAGTACTTC.

This clonotype has at least ten counts. The rearrangement joins TRBV5-1 to TRBJ2-1, with TRBD2 matching over 11 bases. Per germline, CDR1 SGHRS and CDR2 YFSETQ. The J segment lost 4 bases and the V segment lost 4 bases, leaving 10 bases of the junction unmatched. The CDR3 totals 17 residues. The CDR3 sequence: CASSETLAGALYNEQFF. The DNA for the CDR3 is TGCGCCAGCAGCGAAACACTAGCGGGGGCCCTTTACAATGAGCAGTTCTTC.

V gene TRBV7-8 combines with J gene TRBJ2-3, with D possibly TRBD1 on 5 matching bases. The CDR3 is 15 amino acids. The germline V and J ends were trimmed by 2 bases and 4 bases, with 13 bases remaining between them. The germline gives CDR1 SGHVS, CDR2 FQNEAQ. The CDR3 DNA follows: TGTGCCAGCAGCTTATGGGGCAGTGGCGCAGATACGCAGTATTTT. This codes for CASSLWGSGADTQYF.

This clonotype showed up just a few times. The rearrangement uses TRBV6-5 and TRBJ2-1; TRBD2 aligns across 9 bases. The J call may not be correct, given that the DNA end is closer to TRBJ2-7. From germline, CDR1 is MNHEY and CDR2 SVGAGI. The CDR3 extends over 15 amino acids. CDR3 DNA sequence: TGTGCCAGCAGTTACGAGGGTAGCGGGAGAAACGAGCAGTACTTC. Protein: CASSYEGSGRNEQYF.

This clonotype was picked up a small number of times. The CDR3 nucleotides are TGTGCCAGCAGTTGGAGACAGGGGATCGAGACCCAGTACTTC. Its translation is CASSWRQGIETQYF. V is TRBV6-2 or TRBV6-3 and J is TRBJ2-5; 8 bases agree with TRBD1. The V gene's germline CDR1 is MNHEY and CDR2 SVGEGT. V lost 4 bases, J lost 5 bases, and 6 bases stayed unmatched. This CDR3 has 14 residues.

This clonotype was seen many times. The chain is built from TRBV3-1 and TRBJ2-6, with D uncertain. The CDR3 runs 16 residues. CDR1 and CDR2 (germline): LGHDT, YNNKEL (reference sequence). V was trimmed by 1 base and J by 0 bases, leaving 7 bases between them. The CDR3 here is CASSQARFSGANVLTF. The CDR3 bases are TGTGCCAGCAGCCAAGCCCGGTTCTCTGGGGCCAACGTCCTGACTTTC.

J is TRBJ2-7 and V is TRBV2, with D perhaps TRBD1 (6 bases). This CDR3 has 15 residues. V shed 6 bases and J shed 0 bases, with 15 bases lying between them. Germline V gene data show CDR1 as SNHLY and CDR2 as FYNNEI. The CDR3: CASSERSGASYEQYF. For the CDR3, the DNA is TGTGCCAGCAGCGAGCGGTCAGGGGCCTCCTACGAGCAGTACTTC.

This clonotype was seen more than once but under ten times. The chain employs TRBV5-1 and TRBJ2-1; no firm D call. Deletions cut 0 bases from V and 8 bases from J, with 12 bases between. The CDR3 has 14 residues. Germline V gene data show CDR1 as SGHRS and CDR2 as YFSETQ. CDR3 DNA sequence: TGCGCCAGCAGCTTGGCCGATGTTAGTGATGAGCAGTTCTTC. Its protein is CASSLADVSDEQFF.

Comment on this clonotype: This may be a read error: a much more frequent sequence differs by one nucleotide. The chain recombines TRBV7-9 with TRBJ2-1; TRBD2 is a possible D gene (6 bases). With 4 bases removed from V and 6 bases from J, the gap between germline ends came to 16 bases. Germline CDR1 SEHNR, CDR2 FQNEAQ (reference sequence). The CDR3 length is 15 residues. As DNA, the CDR3 is TGTGCCAGCAGCTCGGGGGTAGCGTCGTCCAATGAGCAGTTCTTC. It encodes CASSSGVASSNEQFF. Full variable domain (remainder filled in from reference TRBV7-9 and TRBJ2-1): DTGVSQNPRHKITKRGQNVTFRCDPISEHNRLYWYRQTLGQGPEFLTYFQNEAQLEKSRLLSDRFSAERPKGSFSTLEIQRTEQGDSAMYLCASSSGVASSNEQFFGPGTRLTVL.

The V gene is TRBV12-3 or TRBV12-4, the J gene TRBJ1-1; no firm D call. Deletions cut 3 bases from V and 3 bases from J, with 11 bases between. The CDR3 has 14 residues. CDR3 protein: CASSFSTPDTEAFF. In DNA, the CDR3 is TGTGCCAGCAGTTTTTCGACACCGGACACTGAAGCTTTCTTT.

The chain is built from TRBV12-3 or TRBV12-4 and TRBJ2-5, with 9 bases that match TRBD1. The J call could be wrong; TRBJ2-7 is a better fit for the DNA end. The CDR3 extends over 14 amino acids. The CDR3 coding sequence is TGTGCCAGCAGTCCCGGGACAGGGTTCTCCGAGCAGTACTTC. This codes for CASSPGTGFSEQYF.

The rearrangement joins TRBV6-2 or TRBV6-3 to TRBJ2-1; TRBD2 aligns across 9 bases. The junction had 6 bases not matched to a gene; V was cut back by 0 bases and J by 0 bases. The germline V gene encodes CDR1 MNHEY and CDR2 SVGEGT. CDR3 length: 18 residues. CDR3 region: CASSYSRREGSSYNEQFF. The CDR3 DNA is TGTGCCAGCAGTTACTCGAGGCGGGAGGGAAGCTCCTACAATGAGCAGTTCTTC.

J is TRBJ2-1 and V is TRBV12-3 or TRBV12-4; TRBD1 aligns across 9 bases. The CDR3 covers 14 residues. The V segment lost 8 bases and the J segment 5 bases; nucleotides outside the gene matches: 7. This CDR3 is CASGRTGANNEQFF. The CDR3 DNA reads TGTGCCAGCGGACGGACAGGGGCTAACAATGAGCAGTTCTTC.

In this sample, this clonotype turned up a few times. This chain uses TRBV4-2 with TRBJ2-7, with unresolved D. The length of the CDR3 is 11 residues. Trimming shortened V by 8 bases and J by 5 bases, and 10 bases separated the two germline ends. CDR1 and CDR2 from the germline V gene are LGHNA and YNFKEQ. The CDR3 DNA reads as TGTGCCAGCGCGCGCGGCAACGAGCAGTACTTC. Its protein is CASARGNEQYF.

J is TRBJ2-5 and V is TRBV6-6; 9 nucleotides align to TRBD1. Germline V gene lookup returns CDR1 MNHNY and CDR2 SVGAGI (reference sequence). The CDR3 consists of 16 residues. The CDR3 DNA reads TGTGCGGCCGGGACAGGGATTCGAGAGGGGCAAGAGACCCAGTACTTC. Residues: CAAGTGIREGQETQYF.

This clonotype was seen a few times. The V call is TRBV7-2, the J call TRBJ1-2; D unresolved. Germline V gene data show CDR1 as SGHTA and CDR2 as FQGNSA. CDR3 length: 15 residues. V lost 1 base, J lost 4 bases, and 13 bases lay in between. The CDR3: CASSLDRVAAYGYTF. CDR3 nucleotide sequence: TGTGCCAGCAGCTTAGACCGCGTGGCAGCCTATGGCTACACCTTC. The full variable domain, with the rest looked up from reference TRBV7-2 and TRBJ1-2, is GAGVSQSPSNKVTEKGKDVELRCDPISGHTALYWYRQSLGQGLEFLIYFQGNSAPDKSGLPSDRFSAERTGGSVSTLTIQRTQQEDSAVYLCASSLDRVAAYGYTFGSGTRLTVV.

The chain couples TRBV27 to TRBJ2-1; no clear D gene. The ends were cut back, 3 bases at V and 5 bases at J, with 14 bases in the middle. This CDR3 has 15 residues. Germline V lookup: CDR1 MNHEY, CDR2 SMNVEV (reference sequence). CDR3 amino acids: CASSFVRSGDNEQFF. CDR3 DNA sequence: TGTGCCAGCAGTTTTGTGAGGTCTGGCGACAATGAGCAGTTCTTC.